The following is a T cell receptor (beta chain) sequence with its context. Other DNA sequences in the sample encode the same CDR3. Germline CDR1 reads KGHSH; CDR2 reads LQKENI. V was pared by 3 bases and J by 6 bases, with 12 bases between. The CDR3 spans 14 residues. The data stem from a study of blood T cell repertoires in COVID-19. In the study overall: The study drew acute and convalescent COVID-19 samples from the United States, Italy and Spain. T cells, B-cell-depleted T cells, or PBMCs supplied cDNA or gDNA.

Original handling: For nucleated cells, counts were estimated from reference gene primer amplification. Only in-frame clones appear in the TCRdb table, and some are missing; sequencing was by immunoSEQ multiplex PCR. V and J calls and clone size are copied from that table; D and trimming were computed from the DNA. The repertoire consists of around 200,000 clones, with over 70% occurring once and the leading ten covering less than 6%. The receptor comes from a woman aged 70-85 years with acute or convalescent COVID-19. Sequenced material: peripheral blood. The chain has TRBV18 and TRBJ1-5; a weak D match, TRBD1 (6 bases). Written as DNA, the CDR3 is TGTGCCAGCTCACCGGCAGGGGCTGGTCAGCCCCAGCATTTT. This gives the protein CASSPAGAGQPQHF.